A selection of T cell receptor beta chains follows, all from one sample in a study of graft-versus-host responses after intestinal transplantation. Measured with immunoSEQ multiplex PCR; TCRdb has only the in-frame clones, and not every one. The sample records some 15,000 clones, about 94% being singletons. Here the sequenced sample was PBMCs, taken 9 days after transplant. The source is a human patient who received an intestinal transplant, so some T cells may come from the graft donor. Each CDR3 is given with its conserved first and last residue. D genes are given only for firm matches.

CASAGLLNTEAFF | TGTGCCAGCGCCGGACTTTTGAACACTGAAGCTTTCTTT | 13 | TRBJ1-1 | TRBV6-5 | -
CASSQAYILGSYNEQFF | TGTGCCAGCAGCCAAGCCTACATTTTGGGCTCCTACAATGAGCAGTTCTTC | 17 | TRBJ2-1 | TRBV4-2 | -
CASRLGGFDYNEQFF | TGTGCCAGCCGATTGGGCGGGTTCGATTACAATGAGCAGTTCTTC | 15 | TRBJ2-1 | TRBV7-2 | -
CASRRVGGTEAFF | TGTGCCAGCAGGAGGGTGGGGGGCACTGAAGCTTTCTTT | 13 | TRBJ1-1 | TRBV14 | -
CASSTLQQRRNTDTQYF | TGTGCCAGCAGTACACTACAGCAACGAAGGAACACAGATACGCAGTATTTT | 17 | TRBJ2-3 | TRBV27 | -
CASSEENGAGMDTEAFF | TGTGCCAGCAGTGAAGAAAACGGGGCAGGGATGGACACTGAAGCTTTCTTT | 17 | TRBJ1-1 | TRBV2 | -
CASSKVGAENYNEQFF | TGTGCCAGCAGCAAAGTCGGGGCGGAGAACTACAATGAGCAGTTCTTC | 16 | TRBJ2-1 | TRBV21-1 | -
CASSIGGSSYEQYF | TGTGCCAGTAGTATTGGCGGGAGCTCCTACGAGCAGTACTTC | 14 | TRBJ2-7 | TRBV19 | TRBD2
CASSELLLDTQYF | TGTGCCAGCAGTGAACTTCTTTTAGATACGCAGTATTTT | 13 | TRBJ2-3 | TRBV6-1 | -
CASNGTWDEQFF | TGTGCCAGCAACGGAACGTGGGATGAGCAGTTCTTC | 12 | TRBJ2-1 | TRBV9 | -
CASSVAKQETQYF | TGTGCCAGCAGCGTAGCGAAACAAGAGACCCAGTACTTC | 13 | TRBJ2-5 | TRBV9 | -
CASSLQGNNEQFF | TGTGCCAGCAGCTTACAGGGCAACAATGAGCAGTTCTTC | 13 | TRBJ2-1 | TRBV7-8 | -
CASAIPDRGRNQPQHF | TGTGCCAGTGCTATCCCCGACAGGGGCCGTAATCAGCCCCAGCATTTT | 16 | TRBJ1-5 | TRBV19 | TRBD1
CASSITSSGRVEQFF | TGTGCCAGTAGTATCACCTCTAGCGGGAGAGTGGAGCAGTTCTTC | 15 | TRBJ2-1 | TRBV19 | TRBD2
CASSISSYQSIQYF | TGTGCCAGTAGTATCAGTAGTTACCAAAGCATTCAGTACTTC | 14 | TRBJ2-4 | TRBV19 | -